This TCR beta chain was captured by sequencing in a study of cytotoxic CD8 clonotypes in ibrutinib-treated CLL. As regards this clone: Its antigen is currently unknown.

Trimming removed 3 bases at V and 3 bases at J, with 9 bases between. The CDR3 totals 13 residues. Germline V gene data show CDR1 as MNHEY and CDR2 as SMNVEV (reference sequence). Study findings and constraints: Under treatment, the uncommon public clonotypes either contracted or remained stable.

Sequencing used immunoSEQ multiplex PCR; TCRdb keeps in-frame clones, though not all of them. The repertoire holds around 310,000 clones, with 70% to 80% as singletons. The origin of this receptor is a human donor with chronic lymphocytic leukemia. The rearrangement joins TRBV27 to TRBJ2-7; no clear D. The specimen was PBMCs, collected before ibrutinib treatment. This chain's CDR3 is CASSFRPHYEQYF. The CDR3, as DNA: TGTGCCAGCAGTTTCCGGCCTCACTACGAGCAGTACTTC.